One sample yielded the 11 T cell receptor beta chains listed below, sequenced in a study of blood T cell repertoires in COVID-19. Sequenced by immunoSEQ multiplex PCR; TCRdb stores in-frame clones only, minus some. The sample includes about 29,000 clones, more than 70% of them seen just once. The sample was peripheral blood. The receptors shown here come from a human donor in a cohort sampled during active COVID-19.

The V call is TRBV12-3 or TRBV12-4, the J call TRBJ2-3, with D unclear. This CDR3 has 11 residues. V was trimmed by 8 bases and J by 3 bases, leaving 6 bases between them. The CDR3 nucleotides are TGTGCCAGCGGAGTAACAGATACGCAGTATTTT. It yields the protein CASGVTDTQYF.

This clone was counted once. The rearrangement links TRBV9 to TRBJ2-5, with 8 positions matching TRBD2. Germline trimming cut 4 bases from V and 5 bases from J; bases unmatched to any gene: 10. Germline CDR1 reads SGDLS; CDR2 reads YYNGEE. CDR3 length equals 15 residues. This CDR3 reads CASSTTPGGRETQYF. The CDR3 region has the DNA TGTGCCAGCAGCACTACGCCGGGGGGGCGGGAGACCCAGTACTTC.

The rearrangement joins TRBV6-1 to TRBJ1-5; D call uncertain. The CDR3 sequence is 13 residues long. V was pared by 3 bases and J by 3 bases, with 6 bases between. Looked up from germline, CDR1 is MNHNS and CDR2 is SASEGT. The CDR3 is CASSEADNQPQHF. The CDR3 DNA sequence: TGTGCCAGCAGTGAGGCAGACAATCAGCCCCAGCATTTT.

This chain links TRBV9 with TRBJ1-3; D is possibly TRBD1 (6 bases). V lost 0 bases, J lost 4 bases, and 17 bases lay in between. The CDR3 totals 17 residues. Germline V CDR1 and CDR2: SGDLS, YYNGEE. The CDR3 sequence: CASSVGQRKQGGNTIYF. The DNA of the CDR3 is TGTGCCAGCAGCGTAGGGCAGAGAAAACAGGGAGGAAACACCATATATTTT.

The CDR3 DNA reads TGTGCCAGCAGTCTAGGACAGGGAAACTCTGGAAACACCATATATTTT. Translating it yields CASSLGQGNSGNTIYF. The genes are TRBV3-1 (or the pseudogene TRBV3-2) and TRBJ1-3, with 8 bases lining up with TRBD1. Germline V gene data show CDR1 as LGHDT and CDR2 as YNNKEL (reference sequence). The CDR3 has 16 amino acids. The ends lost 6 bases at V and 0 bases at J; junction bases unmatched: 7.

Comments on this clone: Compared with germline, one end of the junction differs, possibly owing to a read error. The genes are TRBV4-2 and TRBJ2-2; weak D call: TRBD2 (6 bases). CDR1 and CDR2 (germline): LGHNA, YNFKEQ. This CDR3 is built from 17 residues. The CDR3 DNA reads TGTGCCAGCAACCAAGGTGCGGACTACGATAGGACCGGGGAGCTGTTTTTT. As protein: CASNQGADYDRTGELFF.

The chain carries TRBV2 and TRBJ2-2; D may be TRBD2 (6 bases). Trimming took 7 bases from V and 0 from J, leaving 15 bases between them. The CDR3 is 16 amino acids. The germline V gene encodes CDR1 SNHLY and CDR2 FYNNEI. CDR3 bases: TGTGCCAGCAAGCTGGAGGGTGTCGCGAACACCGGGGAGCTGTTTTTT. This translates into CASKLEGVANTGELFF.

V is TRBV12-3 or TRBV12-4 and J is TRBJ2-7, with D unresolved. V was shortened by 4 bases and J by 0 bases, with 4 bases between the two germline ends. This CDR3 has 12 amino acids. Here the CDR3 reads CASSSVSYEQYF. The DNA for the CDR3 is TGTGCCAGCAGTTCAGTCTCCTACGAGCAGTACTTC.

The CDR3 is CASSPTSDRAGADYEKLFF. The CDR3 DNA reads TGTGCCAGTAGCCCCACTTCGGACAGGGCCGGGGCCGATTATGAAAAACTGTTTTTT. This sequence joins TRBV19 and TRBJ1-4; 8 bases map to TRBD1. Trimming took 6 bases from V and 6 from J; bases not matched to a gene: 21. CDR1 LNHDA and CDR2 SQIVND come from the germline V gene (reference sequence). The CDR3 extends over 19 amino acids.

The chain recombines TRBV2 with TRBJ2-2; TRBD2 is a possible D gene (6 bases). The V end lost 7 bases, the J end lost 6 bases, and 15 bases lay between the germline ends. The CDR3 is made up of 14 amino acids. Germline V gene data show CDR1 as SNHLY and CDR2 as FYNNEI. DNA of the CDR3: TGTGCCAGCAACCTAAAGTGGGGGGCCGGGGAGCTGTTTTTT. Translated, it gives CASNLKWGAGELFF.

V and J are TRBV4-3 and TRBJ1-2; no definite D call. Germline V lookup: CDR1 LGHNA, CDR2 YSLEER. The V gene lost 0 bases and the J gene lost 8 bases, with 16 bases spanning the gap. CDR3 length equals 15 residues. Here the CDR3 reads CASSQDAGAFGGYTF. CDR3 DNA sequence: TGCGCCAGCAGCCAAGATGCTGGAGCCTTTGGGGGCTACACCTTC.